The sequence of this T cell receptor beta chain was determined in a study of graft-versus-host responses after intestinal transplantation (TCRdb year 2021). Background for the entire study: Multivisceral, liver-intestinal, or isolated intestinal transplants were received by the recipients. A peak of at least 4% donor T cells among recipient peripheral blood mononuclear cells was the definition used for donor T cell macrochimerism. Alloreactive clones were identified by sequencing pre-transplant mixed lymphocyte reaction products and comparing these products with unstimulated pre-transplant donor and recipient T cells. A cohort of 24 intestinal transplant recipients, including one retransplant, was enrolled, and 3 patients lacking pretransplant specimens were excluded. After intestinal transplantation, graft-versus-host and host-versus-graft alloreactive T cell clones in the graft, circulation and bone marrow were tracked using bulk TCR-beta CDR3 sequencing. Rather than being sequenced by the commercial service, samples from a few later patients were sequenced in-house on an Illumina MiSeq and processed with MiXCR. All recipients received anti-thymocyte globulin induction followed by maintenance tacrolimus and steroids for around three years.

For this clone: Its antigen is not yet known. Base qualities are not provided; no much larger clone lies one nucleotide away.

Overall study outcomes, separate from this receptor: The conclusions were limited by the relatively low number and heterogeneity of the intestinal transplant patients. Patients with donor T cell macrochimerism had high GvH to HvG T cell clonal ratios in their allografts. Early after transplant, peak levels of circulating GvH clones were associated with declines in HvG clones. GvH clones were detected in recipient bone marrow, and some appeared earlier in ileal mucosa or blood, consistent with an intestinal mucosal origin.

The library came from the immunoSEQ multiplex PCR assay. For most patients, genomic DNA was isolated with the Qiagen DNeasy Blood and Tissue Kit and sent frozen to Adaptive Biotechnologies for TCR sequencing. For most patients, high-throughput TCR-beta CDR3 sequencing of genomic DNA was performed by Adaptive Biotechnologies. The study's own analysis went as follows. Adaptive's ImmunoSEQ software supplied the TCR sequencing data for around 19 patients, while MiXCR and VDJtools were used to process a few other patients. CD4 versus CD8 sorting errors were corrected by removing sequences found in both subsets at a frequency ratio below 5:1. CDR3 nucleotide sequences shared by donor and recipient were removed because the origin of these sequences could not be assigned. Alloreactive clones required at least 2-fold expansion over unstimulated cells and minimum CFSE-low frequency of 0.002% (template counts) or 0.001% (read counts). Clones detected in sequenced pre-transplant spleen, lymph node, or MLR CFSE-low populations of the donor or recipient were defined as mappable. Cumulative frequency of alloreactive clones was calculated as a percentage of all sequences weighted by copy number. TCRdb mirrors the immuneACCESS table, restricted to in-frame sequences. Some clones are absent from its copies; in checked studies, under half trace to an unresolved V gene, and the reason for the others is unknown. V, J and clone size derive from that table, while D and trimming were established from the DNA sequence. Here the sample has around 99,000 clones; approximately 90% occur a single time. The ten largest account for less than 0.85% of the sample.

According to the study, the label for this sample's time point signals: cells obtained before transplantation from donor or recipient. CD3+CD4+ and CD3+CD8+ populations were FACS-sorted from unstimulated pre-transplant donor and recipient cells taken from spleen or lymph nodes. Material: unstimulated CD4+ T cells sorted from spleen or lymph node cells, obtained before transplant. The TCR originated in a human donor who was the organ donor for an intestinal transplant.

The DNA sequence is given as TGTGCCAGCAGTTATAATCCTAACTATGGCTACACCTTC. The encoded protein is CASSYNPNYGYTF. Here the chain combines TRBV6-1 and TRBJ1-2; the D gene cannot be named for sure. The CDR3 starts with the cysteine, ends with the phenylalanine, and has 13 residues. Only the CDR3 DNA stays, 39 bases, in frame from base 1. Trimming removed 5 bases from V and 0 bases from J, leaving 7 bases between the germline ends. The germline V gene encodes CDR1 MNHNS and CDR2 SASEGT.